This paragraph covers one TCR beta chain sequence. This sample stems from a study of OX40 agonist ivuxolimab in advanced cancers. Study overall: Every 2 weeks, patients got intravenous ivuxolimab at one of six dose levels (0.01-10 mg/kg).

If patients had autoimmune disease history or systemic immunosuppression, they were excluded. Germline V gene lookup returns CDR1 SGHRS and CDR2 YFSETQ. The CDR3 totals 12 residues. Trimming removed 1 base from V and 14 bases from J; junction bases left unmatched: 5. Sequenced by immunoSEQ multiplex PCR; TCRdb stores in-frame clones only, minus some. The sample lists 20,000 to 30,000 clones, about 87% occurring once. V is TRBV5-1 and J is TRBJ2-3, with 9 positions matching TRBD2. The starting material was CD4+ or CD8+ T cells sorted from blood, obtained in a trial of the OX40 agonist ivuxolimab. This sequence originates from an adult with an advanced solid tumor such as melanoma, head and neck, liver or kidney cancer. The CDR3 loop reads CASSLQREELYF. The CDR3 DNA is TGCGCCAGCAGCTTGCAGCGGGAGGAGCTGTATTTT.